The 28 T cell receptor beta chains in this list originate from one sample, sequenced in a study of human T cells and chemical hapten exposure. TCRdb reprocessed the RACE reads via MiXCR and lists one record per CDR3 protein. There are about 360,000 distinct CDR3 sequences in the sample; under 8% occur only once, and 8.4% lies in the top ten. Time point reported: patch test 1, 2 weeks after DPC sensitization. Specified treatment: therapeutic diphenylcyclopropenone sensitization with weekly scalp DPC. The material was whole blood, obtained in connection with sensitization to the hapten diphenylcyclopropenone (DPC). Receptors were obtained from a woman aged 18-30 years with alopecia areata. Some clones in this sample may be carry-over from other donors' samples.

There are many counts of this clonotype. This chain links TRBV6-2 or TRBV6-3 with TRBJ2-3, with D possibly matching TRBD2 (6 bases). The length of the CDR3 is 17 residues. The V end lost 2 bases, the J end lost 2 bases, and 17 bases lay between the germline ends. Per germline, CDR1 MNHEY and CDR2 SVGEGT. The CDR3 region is CASSYPPDGLPTDTQYF. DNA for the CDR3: TGTGCCAGCAGTTACCCCCCCGACGGACTACCCACAGATACGCAGTATTTT.

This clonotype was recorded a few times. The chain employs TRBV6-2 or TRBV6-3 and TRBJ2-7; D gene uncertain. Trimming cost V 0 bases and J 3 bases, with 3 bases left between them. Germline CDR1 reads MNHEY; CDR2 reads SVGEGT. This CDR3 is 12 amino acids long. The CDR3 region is CASSYSLYEQYF. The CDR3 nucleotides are TGTGCCAGCAGTTACTCTCTCTACGAGCAGTACTTC.

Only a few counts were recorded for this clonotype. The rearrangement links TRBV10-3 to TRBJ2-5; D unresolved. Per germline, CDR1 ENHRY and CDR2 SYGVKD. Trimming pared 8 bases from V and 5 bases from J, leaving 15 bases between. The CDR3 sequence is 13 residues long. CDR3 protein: CAIGNGRAETQYF. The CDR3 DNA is TGTGCCATCGGGAATGGAAGGGCGGAGACCCAGTACTTC.

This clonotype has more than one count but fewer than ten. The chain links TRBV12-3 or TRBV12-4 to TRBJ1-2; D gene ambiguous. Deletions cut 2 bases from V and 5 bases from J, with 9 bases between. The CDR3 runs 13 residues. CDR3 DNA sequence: TGTGCCAGCAGTTTACTCACCCCTTATGGCTACACCTTC. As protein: CASSLLTPYGYTF.

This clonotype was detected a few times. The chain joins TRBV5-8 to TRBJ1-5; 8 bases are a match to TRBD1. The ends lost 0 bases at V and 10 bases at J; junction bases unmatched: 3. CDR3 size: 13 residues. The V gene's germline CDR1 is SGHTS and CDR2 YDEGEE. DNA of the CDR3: TGTGCCAGCAGCTTGGTTCAGGGGGCTCCCCAGCATTTT. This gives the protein CASSLVQGAPQHF. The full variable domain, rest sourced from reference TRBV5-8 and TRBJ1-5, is EAGVTQSPTHLIKTRGQQATLRCSPISGHTSVYWYQQALGLGLQFLLWYDEGEERNRGNFPPRFSGRQFPNYSSELNVNALELEDSALYLCASSLVQGAPQHFGDGTRLSIL.

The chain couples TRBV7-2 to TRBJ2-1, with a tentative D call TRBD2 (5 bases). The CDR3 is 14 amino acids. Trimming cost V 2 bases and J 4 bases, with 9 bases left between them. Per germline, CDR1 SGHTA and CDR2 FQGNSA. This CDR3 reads CASSLLEGYNEQFF. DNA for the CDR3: TGTGCCAGCAGCTTATTAGAGGGTTACAATGAGCAGTTCTTC.

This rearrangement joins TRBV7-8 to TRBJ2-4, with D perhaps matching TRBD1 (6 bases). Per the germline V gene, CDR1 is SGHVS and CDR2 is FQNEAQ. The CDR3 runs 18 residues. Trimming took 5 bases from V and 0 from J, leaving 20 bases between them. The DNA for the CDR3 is TGTGCCAGCAGCCCCCGTCCGTTGGACAGCCTAGCCAAAAACATTCAGTACTTC. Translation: CASSPRPLDSLAKNIQYF.

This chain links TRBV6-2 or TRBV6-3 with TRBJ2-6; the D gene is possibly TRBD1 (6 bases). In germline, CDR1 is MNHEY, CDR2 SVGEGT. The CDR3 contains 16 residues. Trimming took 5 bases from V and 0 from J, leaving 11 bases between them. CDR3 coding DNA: TGTGCCAGCAGTCCCCACAGGGACTCTGGGGCCAACGTCCTGACTTTC. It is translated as CASSPHRDSGANVLTF.

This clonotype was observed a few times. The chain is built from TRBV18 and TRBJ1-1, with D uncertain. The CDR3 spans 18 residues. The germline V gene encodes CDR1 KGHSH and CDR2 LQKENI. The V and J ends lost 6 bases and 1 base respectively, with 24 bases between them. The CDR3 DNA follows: TGTGCCAGCTCCGCCCGCGGGATAGAGGGCGCGGGGAACACTGAAGCTTTCTTT. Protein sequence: CASSARGIEGAGNTEAFF.

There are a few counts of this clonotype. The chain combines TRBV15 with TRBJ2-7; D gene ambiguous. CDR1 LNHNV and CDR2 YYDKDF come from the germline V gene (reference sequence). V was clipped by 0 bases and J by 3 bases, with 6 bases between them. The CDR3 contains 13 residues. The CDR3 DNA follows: TGTGCCACCAGCAGAGAGGTGGACTACGAGCAGTACTTC. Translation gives CATSREVDYEQYF. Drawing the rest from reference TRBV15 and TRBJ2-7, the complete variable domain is DAMVIQNPRYQVTQFGKPVTLSCSQTLNHNVMYWYQQKSSQAPKLLFHYYDKDFNNEADTPDNFQSRRPNTSFCFLDIRSPGLGDTAMYLCATSREVDYEQYFGPGTRLTVT.

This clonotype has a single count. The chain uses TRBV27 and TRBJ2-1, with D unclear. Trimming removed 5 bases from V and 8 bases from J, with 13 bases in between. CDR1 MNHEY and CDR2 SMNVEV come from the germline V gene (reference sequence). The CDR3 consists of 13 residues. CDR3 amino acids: CASSPQPPDEQFF. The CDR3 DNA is TGTGCCAGCAGTCCCCAGCCTCCGGATGAGCAGTTCTTC.

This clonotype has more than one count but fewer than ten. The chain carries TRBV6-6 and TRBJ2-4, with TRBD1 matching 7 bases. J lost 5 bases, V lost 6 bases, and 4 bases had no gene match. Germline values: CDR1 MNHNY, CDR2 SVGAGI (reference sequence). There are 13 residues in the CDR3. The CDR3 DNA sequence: TGTGCCAGCAGCTTCACAGGGGAAAACATTCAGTACTTC. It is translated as CASSFTGENIQYF.

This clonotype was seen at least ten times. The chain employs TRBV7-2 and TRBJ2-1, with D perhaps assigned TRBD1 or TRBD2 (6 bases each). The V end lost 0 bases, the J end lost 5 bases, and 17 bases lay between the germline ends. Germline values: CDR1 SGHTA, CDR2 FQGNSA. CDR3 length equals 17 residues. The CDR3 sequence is CASSLAYRAGGHNEQFF. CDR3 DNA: TGTGCCAGCAGCTTAGCCTACAGGGCTGGGGGGCACAATGAGCAGTTCTTC.

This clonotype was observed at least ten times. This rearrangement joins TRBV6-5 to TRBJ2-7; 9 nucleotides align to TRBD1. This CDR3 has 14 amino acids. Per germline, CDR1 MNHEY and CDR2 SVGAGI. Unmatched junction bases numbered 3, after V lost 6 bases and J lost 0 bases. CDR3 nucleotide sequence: TGTGCCAGCAGGGGGGACAGGGCCTCCTACGAGCAGTACTTC. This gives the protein CASRGDRASYEQYF.

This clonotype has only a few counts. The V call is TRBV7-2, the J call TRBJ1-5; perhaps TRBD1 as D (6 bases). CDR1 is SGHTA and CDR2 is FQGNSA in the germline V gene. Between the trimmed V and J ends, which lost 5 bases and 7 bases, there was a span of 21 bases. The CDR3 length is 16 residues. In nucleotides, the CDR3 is TGTGCCAGCAGCACCCAAGGGGGGGCGCAGGGCCAGCCCCAGCATTTT. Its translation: CASSTQGGAQGQPQHF.

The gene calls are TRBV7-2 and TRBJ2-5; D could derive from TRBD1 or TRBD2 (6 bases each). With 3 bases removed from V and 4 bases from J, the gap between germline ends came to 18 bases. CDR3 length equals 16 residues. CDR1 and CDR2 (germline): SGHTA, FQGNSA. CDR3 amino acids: CASSLDGGGPGETQYF. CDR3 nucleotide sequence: TGTGCCAGCAGCTTGGACGGTGGGGGGCCCGGAGAGACCCAGTACTTC.

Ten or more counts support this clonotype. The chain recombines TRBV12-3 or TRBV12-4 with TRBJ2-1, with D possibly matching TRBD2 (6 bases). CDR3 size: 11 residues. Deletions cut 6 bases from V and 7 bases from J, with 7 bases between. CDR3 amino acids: CASRRGNEQFF. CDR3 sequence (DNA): TGTGCCAGCAGACGGGGGAATGAGCAGTTCTTC.

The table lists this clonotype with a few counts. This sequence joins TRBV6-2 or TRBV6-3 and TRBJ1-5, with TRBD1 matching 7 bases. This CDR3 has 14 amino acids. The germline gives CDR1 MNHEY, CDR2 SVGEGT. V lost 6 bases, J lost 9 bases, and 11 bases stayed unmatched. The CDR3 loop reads CASSQRRGGWPQHF. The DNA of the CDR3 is TGTGCCAGCAGCCAACGGAGAGGGGGCTGGCCCCAGCATTTT.

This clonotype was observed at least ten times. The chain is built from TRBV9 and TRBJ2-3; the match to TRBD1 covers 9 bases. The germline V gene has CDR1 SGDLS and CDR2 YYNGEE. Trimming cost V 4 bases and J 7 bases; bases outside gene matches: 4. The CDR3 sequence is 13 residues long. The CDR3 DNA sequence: TGTGCCAGCAGCCTCGGGACAGGGAATACGCAGTATTTT. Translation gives CASSLGTGNTQYF. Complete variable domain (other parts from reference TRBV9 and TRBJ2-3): DSGVTQTPKHLITATGQRVTLRCSPRSGDLSVYWYQQSLDQGLQFLIQYYNGEERAKGNILERFSAQQFPDLHSELNLSSLELGDSALYFCASSLGTGNTQYFGPGTRLTVL.

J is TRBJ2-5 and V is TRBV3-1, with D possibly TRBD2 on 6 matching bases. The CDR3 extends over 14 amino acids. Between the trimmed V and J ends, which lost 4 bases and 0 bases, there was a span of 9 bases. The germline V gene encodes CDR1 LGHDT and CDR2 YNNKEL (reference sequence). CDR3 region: CASSRGTNQETQYF. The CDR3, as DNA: TGTGCCAGCAGCCGCGGGACGAACCAAGAGACCCAGTACTTC.

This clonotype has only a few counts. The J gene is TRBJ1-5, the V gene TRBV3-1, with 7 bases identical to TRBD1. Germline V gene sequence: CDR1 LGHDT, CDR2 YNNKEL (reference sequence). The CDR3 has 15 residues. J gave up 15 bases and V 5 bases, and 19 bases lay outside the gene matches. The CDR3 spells CASSEGGRNIGVRHF. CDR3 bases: TGTGCCAGCAGCGAAGGGGGCAGGAATATAGGGGTTCGGCATTTT.

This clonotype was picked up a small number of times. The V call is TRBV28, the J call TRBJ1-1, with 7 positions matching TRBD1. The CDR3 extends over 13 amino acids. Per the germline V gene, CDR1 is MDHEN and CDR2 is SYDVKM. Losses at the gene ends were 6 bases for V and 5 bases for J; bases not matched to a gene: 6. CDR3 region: CASRTSGGTEAFF. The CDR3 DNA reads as TGTGCCAGCAGGACTTCAGGGGGAACTGAAGCTTTCTTT.

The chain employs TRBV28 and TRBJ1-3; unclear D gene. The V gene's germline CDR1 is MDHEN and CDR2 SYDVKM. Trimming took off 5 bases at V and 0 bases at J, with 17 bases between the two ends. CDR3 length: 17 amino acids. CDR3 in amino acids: CASSPIYSLYSGNTIYF. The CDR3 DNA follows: TGTGCCAGCAGTCCCATTTACAGCCTTTACTCTGGAAACACCATATATTTT.

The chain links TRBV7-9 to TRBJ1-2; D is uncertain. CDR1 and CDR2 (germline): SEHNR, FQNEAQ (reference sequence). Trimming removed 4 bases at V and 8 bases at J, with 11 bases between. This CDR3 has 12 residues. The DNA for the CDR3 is TGTGCCAGCAGCTGGACTTCGGACGGCTACACCTTC. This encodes CASSWTSDGYTF.

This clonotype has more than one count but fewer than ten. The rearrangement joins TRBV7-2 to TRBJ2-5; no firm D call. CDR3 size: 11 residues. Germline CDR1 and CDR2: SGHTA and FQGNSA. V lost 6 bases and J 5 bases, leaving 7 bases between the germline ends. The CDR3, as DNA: TGTGCCAGCAGTCATTCGGAGACCCAGTACTTC. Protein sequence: CASSHSETQYF.

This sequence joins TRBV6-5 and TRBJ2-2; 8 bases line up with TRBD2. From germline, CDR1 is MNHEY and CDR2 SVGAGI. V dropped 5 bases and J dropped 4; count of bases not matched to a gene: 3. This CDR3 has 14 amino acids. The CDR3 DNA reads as TGTGCCAGCAGTAACGGGGGGGCCACCGGGGAGCTGTTTTTT. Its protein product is CASSNGGATGELFF.

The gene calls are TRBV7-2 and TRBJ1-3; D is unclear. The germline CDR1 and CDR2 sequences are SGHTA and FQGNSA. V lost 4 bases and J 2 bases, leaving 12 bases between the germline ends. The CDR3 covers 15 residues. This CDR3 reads CASSSIISAGNTIYF. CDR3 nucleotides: TGTGCCAGCAGCTCAATCATTTCGGCTGGAAACACCATATATTTT.

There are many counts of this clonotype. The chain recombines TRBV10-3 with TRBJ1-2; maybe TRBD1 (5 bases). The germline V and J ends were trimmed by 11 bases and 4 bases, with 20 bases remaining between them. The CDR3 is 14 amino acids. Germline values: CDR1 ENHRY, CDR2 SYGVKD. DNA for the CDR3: TGTGCCGCCCAGGCAGCGGGACCAATCTATGGCTACACCTTC. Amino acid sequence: CAAQAAGPIYGYTF.